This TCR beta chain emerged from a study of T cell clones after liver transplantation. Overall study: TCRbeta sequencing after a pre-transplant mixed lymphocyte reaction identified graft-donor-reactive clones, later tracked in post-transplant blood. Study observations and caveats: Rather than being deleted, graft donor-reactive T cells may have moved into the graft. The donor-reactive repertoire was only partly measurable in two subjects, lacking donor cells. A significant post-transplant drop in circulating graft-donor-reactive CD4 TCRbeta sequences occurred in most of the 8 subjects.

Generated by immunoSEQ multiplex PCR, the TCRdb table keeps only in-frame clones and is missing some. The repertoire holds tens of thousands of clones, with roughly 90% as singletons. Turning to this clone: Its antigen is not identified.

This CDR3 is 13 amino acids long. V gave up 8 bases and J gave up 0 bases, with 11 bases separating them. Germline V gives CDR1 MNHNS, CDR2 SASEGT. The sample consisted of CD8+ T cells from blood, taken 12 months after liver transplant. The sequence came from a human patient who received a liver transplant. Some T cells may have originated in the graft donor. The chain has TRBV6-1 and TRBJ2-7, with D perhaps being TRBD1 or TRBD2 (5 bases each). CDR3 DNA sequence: TGTGCCAGCTCGGCAGGGAGCTCCTACGAGCAGTACTTC. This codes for CASSAGSSYEQYF.